Below are 21 T cell receptor beta chains sequenced from a single sample in a study of blood T cell repertoires in COVID-19. The repertoire was sequenced with immunoSEQ multiplex PCR; TCRdb's copy has only in-frame clones and lacks some. The sample shows some 140,000 clones, roughly 80% of them seen only once. The sample consisted of peripheral blood. All receptors come from a man aged 55 to 69 who had recovered from COVID-19.

This clone was seen a single time. The chain combines TRBV28 with TRBJ2-7, with 8 bases matching TRBD1. This CDR3 contains 15 residues. J lost 0 bases, V lost 5 bases, and 6 bases had no gene match. Germline CDR1 MDHEN, CDR2 SYDVKM. The CDR3: CASSQIGQGSYEQYF. Written as DNA, the CDR3 is TGTGCCAGCAGTCAAATCGGACAGGGCTCCTACGAGCAGTACTTC.

V and J are TRBV27 and TRBJ2-3; no definite D call. V was clipped by 6 bases and J by 0 bases, with 16 bases between them. This CDR3 is built from 16 residues. Germline V gives CDR1 MNHEY, CDR2 SMNVEV (reference sequence). This CDR3 reads CASRLRRSPSTDTQYF. CDR3 nucleotide sequence: TGTGCCAGCAGGCTCCGTCGTAGCCCCAGCACAGATACGCAGTATTTT.

The chain combines TRBV6-2 or TRBV6-3 with TRBJ2-7; TRBD1 matches at 7 bases. The V gene end was trimmed by 2 bases and the J gene end by 8 bases; junction bases not matched to a gene: 3. Germline assignment: CDR1 MNHEY and CDR2 SVGEGT. This CDR3 region has 12 residues. The DNA of the CDR3 is TGTGCCAGCAGTTACGGGGGACAGCAGCAGTACTTC. Translated: CASSYGGQQQYF.

The V call is TRBV7-9, the J call TRBJ2-7; D may be TRBD2 (6 bases). This CDR3 contains 15 residues. V lost 4 bases and J lost 6, with 19 bases in between. The V gene's germline CDR1 is SEHNR and CDR2 FQNEAQ (reference sequence). CDR3 nucleotide sequence: TGTGCCAGCAGCTGGAGCGGGCCTGATGGTGGCGAGCAGTACTTC. Amino acids: CASSWSGPDGGEQYF. The full variable domain, rest sourced from reference TRBV7-9 and TRBJ2-7, is DTGVSQNPRHKITKRGQNVTFRCDPISEHNRLYWYRQTLGQGPEFLTYFQNEAQLEKSRLLSDRFSAERPKGSFSTLEIQRTEQGDSAMYLCASSWSGPDGGEQYFGPGTRLTVT.

This chain links TRBV6-2 or TRBV6-3 with TRBJ2-3; D is ambiguous. Trimming removed 0 bases from V and 0 bases from J, with 13 bases in between. In germline, CDR1 is MNHEY, CDR2 SVGEGT. The CDR3 length is 17 residues. The CDR3 bases are TGTGCCAGCAGTTACTCGAGATGGGCTGGGAGCACAGATACGCAGTATTTT. Translating it yields CASSYSRWAGSTDTQYF.

The chain carries TRBV30 and TRBJ1-1, with D maybe TRBD1 (6 bases). The CDR3 loop spans 14 amino acids. CDR1 and CDR2 from the germline V gene are GTSNPN and SVGIG (reference sequence). The V gene lost 2 bases and the J gene lost 0 bases, with 10 bases spanning the gap. CDR3 DNA sequence: TGTGCCTGGAGTTTAGGACAGATGAACACTGAAGCTTTCTTT. Residues: CAWSLGQMNTEAFF.

V gene TRBV5-4 combines with J gene TRBJ2-1, with unresolved D. This CDR3 has 13 residues. Germline-derived CDR1 and CDR2 are SGHNT and YYREEE (reference sequence). V was pared by 0 bases and J by 3 bases, with 4 bases between. The CDR3 protein is CASSLDSYNEQFF. The DNA for the CDR3 is TGTGCCAGCAGCTTGGACAGCTACAATGAGCAGTTCTTC.

This clone was seen only a few times. The chain uses TRBV5-1 and TRBJ2-2; the match to TRBD1 covers 9 bases. Germline-derived CDR1 and CDR2 are SGHRS and YFSETQ. Unmatched junction bases numbered 8, after V lost 5 bases and J lost 3 bases. CDR3 size: 16 residues. The CDR3 nucleotides are TGCGCCAGCAGAGAACAGGGGGCATGGGACACCGGGGAGCTGTTTTTT. Translation: CASREQGAWDTGELFF. Variable domain in full (rest from reference TRBV5-1 and TRBJ2-2): KAGVTQTPRYLIKTRGQQVTLSCSPISGHRSVSWYQQTPGQGLQFLFEYFSETQRNKGNFPGRFSGRQFSNSRSEMNVSTLELGDSALYLCASREQGAWDTGELFFGEGSRLTVL.

The genes are TRBV11-1 and TRBJ2-4; D gene unclear. CDR1 and CDR2 (germline): SGHAT, FQDESV (reference sequence). V was trimmed by 3 bases and J by 8 bases, leaving 8 bases between them. The CDR3 contains 12 residues. The CDR3 DNA sequence: TGTGCCAGCAGCTTGGTAGAACACATTCAGTACTTC. Translating gives CASSLVEHIQYF.

V and J are TRBV19 and TRBJ1-2; 7 bases match TRBD1. The CDR3 runs 17 residues. Per germline, CDR1 LNHDA and CDR2 SQIVND (reference sequence). J gave up 5 bases and V 2 bases, and 14 bases lay outside the gene matches. CDR3 nucleotide sequence: TGTGCCAGTAGTATACGGCCCCGGAGACAGGGCGGATATGGCTACACCTTC. Protein: CASSIRPRRQGGYGYTF.

This chain links TRBV6-6 with TRBJ2-1; TRBD1 is a possible D gene (6 bases). The germline gives CDR1 MNHNY, CDR2 SVGAGI (reference sequence). V lost 4 bases to trimming and J lost 4 bases, with 17 bases between them. The CDR3 has 16 amino acids. The CDR3 spells CASSFRDKFIYNEQFF. Written as DNA, the CDR3 is TGTGCCAGCAGTTTCCGGGACAAGTTTATATACAATGAGCAGTTCTTC.

This clone was recorded once. The CDR3 DNA follows: TGTGCCAGCGCAACGGGACAGGGGGACACTGAAGCTTTCTTT. Translating gives CASATGQGDTEAFF. The genes are TRBV2 and TRBJ1-1; 11 bases are a match to TRBD1. Germline CDR1 and CDR2: SNHLY and FYNNEI. The junction had 5 bases not matched to a gene; V was cut back by 8 bases and J by 3 bases. The CDR3 is 14 amino acids.

This chain connects TRBV4-3 to TRBJ1-2; tentative D call: TRBD1 (5 bases). CDR3 size: 14 residues. Germline lookup yields CDR1 LGHNA and CDR2 YSLEER. Trimming stripped 0 bases from V and 8 bases from J, with 13 bases between. CDR3 sequence reads: CASSQDLGAEGYTF. The DNA of the CDR3 is TGCGCCAGCAGCCAAGACTTAGGGGCGGAAGGCTACACCTTC.

The V gene is TRBV11-2, the J gene TRBJ2-1; 8 nucleotides line up with TRBD2. The CDR3 spans 15 residues. The V segment lost 3 bases and the J segment 0 bases; nucleotides outside the gene matches: 1. Germline V lookup: CDR1 SGHAT, CDR2 FQNNGV. Written as DNA, the CDR3 is TGTGCCAGCAGCTTCAGCGGGGGCTCCTACAATGAGCAGTTCTTC. Translation gives CASSFSGGSYNEQFF.

This clone was seen just once. The rearrangement uses TRBV3-1 (or the pseudogene TRBV3-2) and TRBJ2-7; a weak D match, TRBD2 (7 bases). Germline lookup yields CDR1 LGHDT and CDR2 YNNKEL (reference sequence). V was cut by 11 bases and J by 3 bases, with 23 bases left in between. The CDR3 has 15 amino acids. CDR3 nucleotides: TGTGCCTCTCGGGGATTCGAGGGGGGGAGCTACGAGCAGTACTTC. Its protein product is CASRGFEGGSYEQYF.

This clone was counted between two and nine times. The gene calls are TRBV6-2 or TRBV6-3 and TRBJ2-7, with 12 nucleotides matching TRBD2. This CDR3 comprises 18 residues. V trimming: 4 bases; J trimming: 0 bases; junction bases outside the gene matches: 10. Per germline, CDR1 MNHEY and CDR2 SVGEGT. CDR3 bases: TGTGCCAGCAGTTTCACCGGGACTAGCGGGTTTAGCTCCTACGAGCAGTACTTC. It specifies CASSFTGTSGFSSYEQYF.

The rearrangement joins TRBV11-3 to TRBJ2-3; 7 bases agree with TRBD1. Germline V lookup: CDR1 SGHNT, CDR2 YENEEA. J was trimmed by 1 base and V by 5 bases; bases with no gene match: 9. The CDR3 runs 16 residues. The CDR3 region has the DNA TGTGCCAGCAGCGATCGACAGGGATCTCGCACAGATACGCAGTATTTT. It is translated as CASSDRQGSRTDTQYF.

This clone was recorded only once. The chain couples TRBV6-1 to TRBJ1-5; TRBD1 is a possible D gene (5 bases). The V and J ends lost 6 bases and 11 bases respectively, with 14 bases between them. This CDR3 region has 12 residues. In germline, CDR1 is MNHNS, CDR2 SASEGT. The CDR3 DNA is TGTGCCAGCAGCCCTGACGGGGGTTCCCAGCATTTT. Residues: CASSPDGGSQHF.

The V and J genes are TRBV19 and TRBJ1-2; 10 nucleotides line up with TRBD1. The germline CDR1 and CDR2 sequences are LNHDA and SQIVND (reference sequence). This CDR3 contains 13 residues. The V gene end was trimmed by 8 bases and the J gene end by 8 bases; junction bases not matched to a gene: 8. The CDR3 region is CASRDRGIVGYTF. The CDR3 nucleotides read TGTGCCAGTCGGGACAGGGGAATAGTAGGCTACACCTTC. The entire variable domain, with the rest obtained from reference TRBV19 and TRBJ1-2, is as follows: DGGITQSPKYLFRKEGQNVTLSCEQNLNHDAMYWYRQDPGQGLRLIYYSQIVNDFQKGDIAEGYSVSREKKESFPLTVTSAQKNPTAFYLCASRDRGIVGYTFGSGTRLTVV.

The chain employs TRBV5-1 and TRBJ2-7; TRBD2 matches 8 bases. Germline CDR1 SGHRS, CDR2 YFSETQ. This CDR3 region has 14 residues. The V gene end was trimmed by 6 bases and the J gene end by 5 bases; junction bases not matched to a gene: 10. The CDR3: CASKNRTSLNEQYF. CDR3 in DNA: TGCGCCAGCAAGAACAGGACTAGCCTCAACGAGCAGTACTTC.

The chain uses TRBV4-3 and TRBJ2-2, with unresolved D. This CDR3 comprises 15 residues. CDR1 is LGHNA and CDR2 is YSLEER in the germline V gene. Trimming removed 1 base at V and 0 bases at J, with 6 bases between. The CDR3, as DNA: TGCGCCAGCAGCCAAGCGGTCCCGAACACCGGGGAGCTGTTTTTT. This sequence encodes CASSQAVPNTGELFF.